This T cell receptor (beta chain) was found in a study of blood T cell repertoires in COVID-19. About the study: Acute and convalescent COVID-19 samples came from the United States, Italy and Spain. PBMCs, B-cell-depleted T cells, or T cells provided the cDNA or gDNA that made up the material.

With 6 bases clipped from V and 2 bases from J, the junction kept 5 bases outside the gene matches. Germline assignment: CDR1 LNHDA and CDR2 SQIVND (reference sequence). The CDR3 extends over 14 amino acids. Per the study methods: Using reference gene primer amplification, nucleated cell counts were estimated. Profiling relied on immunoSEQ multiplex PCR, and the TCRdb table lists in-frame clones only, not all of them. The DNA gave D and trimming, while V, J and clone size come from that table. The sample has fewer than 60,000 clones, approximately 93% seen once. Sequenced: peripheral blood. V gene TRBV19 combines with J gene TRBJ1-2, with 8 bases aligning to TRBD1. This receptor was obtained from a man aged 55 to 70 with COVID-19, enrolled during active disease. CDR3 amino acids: CASRKDRENYGYTF. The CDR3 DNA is TGTGCCAGTAGGAAGGACAGGGAGAACTATGGCTACACCTTC.